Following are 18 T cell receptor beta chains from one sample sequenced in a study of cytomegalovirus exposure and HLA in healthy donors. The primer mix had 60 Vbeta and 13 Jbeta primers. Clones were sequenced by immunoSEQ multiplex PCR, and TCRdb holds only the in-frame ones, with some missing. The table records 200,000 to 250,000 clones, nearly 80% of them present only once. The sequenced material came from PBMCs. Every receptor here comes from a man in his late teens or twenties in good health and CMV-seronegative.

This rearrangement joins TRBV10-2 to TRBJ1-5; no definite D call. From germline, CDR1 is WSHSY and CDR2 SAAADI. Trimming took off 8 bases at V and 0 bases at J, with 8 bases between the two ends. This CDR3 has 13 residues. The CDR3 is CASDMISNQPQHF. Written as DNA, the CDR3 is TGCGCCAGCGACATGATTAGCAATCAGCCCCAGCATTTT.

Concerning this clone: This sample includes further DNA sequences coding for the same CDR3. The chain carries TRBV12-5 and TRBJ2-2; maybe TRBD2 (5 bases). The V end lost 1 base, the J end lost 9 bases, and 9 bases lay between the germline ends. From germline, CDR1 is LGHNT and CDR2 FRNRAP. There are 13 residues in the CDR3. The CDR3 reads CASGLGGSRELFF. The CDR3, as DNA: TGTGCTAGTGGTTTGGGAGGGTCCCGGGAGCTGTTTTTT. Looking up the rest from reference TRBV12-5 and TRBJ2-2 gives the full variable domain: DARVTQTPRHKVTEMGQEVTMRCQPILGHNTVFWYRQTMMQGLELLAYFRNRAPLDDSGMPKDRFSAEMPDATLATLKIQPSEPRDSAVYFCASGLGGSRELFFGEGSRLTVL.

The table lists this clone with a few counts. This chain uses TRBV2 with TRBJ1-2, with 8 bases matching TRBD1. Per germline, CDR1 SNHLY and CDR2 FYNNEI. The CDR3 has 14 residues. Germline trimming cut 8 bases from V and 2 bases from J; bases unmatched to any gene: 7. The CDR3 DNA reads TGTGCCAGCGGCGAGACAGGGGCAAACTATGGCTACACCTTC. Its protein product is CASGETGANYGYTF.

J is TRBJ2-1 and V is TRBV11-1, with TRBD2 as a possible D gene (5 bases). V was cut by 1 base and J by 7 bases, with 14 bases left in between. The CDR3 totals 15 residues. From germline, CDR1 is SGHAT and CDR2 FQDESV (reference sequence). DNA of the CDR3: TGTGCCAGCAGCTTAGGGGAGTGGGGTTTAAATGAGCAGTTCTTC. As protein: CASSLGEWGLNEQFF.

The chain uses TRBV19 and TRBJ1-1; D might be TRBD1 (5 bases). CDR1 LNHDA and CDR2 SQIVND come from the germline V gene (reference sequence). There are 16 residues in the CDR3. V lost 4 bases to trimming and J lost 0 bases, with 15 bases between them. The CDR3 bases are TGTGCCAGTAGTAGTCCAGGGTGGGGCATGAACACTGAAGCTTTCTTT. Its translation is CASSSPGWGMNTEAFF.

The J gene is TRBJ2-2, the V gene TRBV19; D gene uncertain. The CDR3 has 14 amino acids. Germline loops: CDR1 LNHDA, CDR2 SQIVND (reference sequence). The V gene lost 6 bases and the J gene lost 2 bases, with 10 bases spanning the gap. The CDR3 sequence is CASSPVVNTGELFF. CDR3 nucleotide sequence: TGTGCCAGTAGCCCGGTGGTTAACACCGGGGAGCTGTTTTTT.

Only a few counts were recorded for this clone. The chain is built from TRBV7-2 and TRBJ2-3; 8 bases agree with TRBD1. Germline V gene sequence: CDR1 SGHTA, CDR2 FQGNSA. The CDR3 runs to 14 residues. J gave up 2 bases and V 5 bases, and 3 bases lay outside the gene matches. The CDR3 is CASSTTGVTDTQYF. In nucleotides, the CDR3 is TGTGCCAGCAGCACGACAGGGGTCACAGATACGCAGTATTTT.

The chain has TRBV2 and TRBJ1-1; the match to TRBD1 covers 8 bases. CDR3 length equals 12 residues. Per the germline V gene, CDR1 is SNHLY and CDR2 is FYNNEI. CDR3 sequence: CAMGQVTTEAFF. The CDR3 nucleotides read TGTGCTATGGGACAGGTAACCACTGAAGCTTTCTTT.

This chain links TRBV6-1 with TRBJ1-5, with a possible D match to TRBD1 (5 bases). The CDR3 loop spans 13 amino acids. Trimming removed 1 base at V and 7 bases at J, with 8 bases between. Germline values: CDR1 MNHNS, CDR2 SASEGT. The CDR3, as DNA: TGTGCCAGCAGTGAAGGGCGGGGCCAGCCCCAGCATTTT. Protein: CASSEGRGQPQHF.

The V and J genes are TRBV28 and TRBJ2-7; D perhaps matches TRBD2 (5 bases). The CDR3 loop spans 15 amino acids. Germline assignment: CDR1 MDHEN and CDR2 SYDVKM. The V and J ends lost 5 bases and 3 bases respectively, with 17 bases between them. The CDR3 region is CASSPRSGKNYEQYF. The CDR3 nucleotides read TGTGCCAGCAGTCCGCGGAGCGGAAAAAACTACGAGCAGTACTTC.

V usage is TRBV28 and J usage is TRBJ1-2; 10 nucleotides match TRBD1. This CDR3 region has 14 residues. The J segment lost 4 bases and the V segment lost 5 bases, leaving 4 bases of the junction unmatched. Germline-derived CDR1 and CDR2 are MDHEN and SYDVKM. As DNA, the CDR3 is TGTGCCAGCAGTGCCTGGACAGGGGGCTATGGCTACACCTTC. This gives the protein CASSAWTGGYGYTF.

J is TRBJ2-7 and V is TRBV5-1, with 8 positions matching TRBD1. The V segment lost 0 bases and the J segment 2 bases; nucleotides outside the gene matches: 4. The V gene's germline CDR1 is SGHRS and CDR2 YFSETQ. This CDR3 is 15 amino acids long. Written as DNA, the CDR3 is TGCGCCAGCAGCTTGGGTGGGACAGGCCCCTACGAGCAGTACTTC. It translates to CASSLGGTGPYEQYF.

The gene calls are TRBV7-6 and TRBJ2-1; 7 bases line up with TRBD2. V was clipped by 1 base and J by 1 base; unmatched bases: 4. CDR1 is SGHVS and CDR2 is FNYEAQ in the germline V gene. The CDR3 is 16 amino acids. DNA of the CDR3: TGTGCCAGCAGCTTAGGGGGGGGTTGGTCCTACAATGAGCAGTTCTTC. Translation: CASSLGGGWSYNEQFF. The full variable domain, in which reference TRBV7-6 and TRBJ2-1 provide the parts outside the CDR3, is GAGVSQSPRYKVTKRGQDVALRCDPISGHVSLYWYRQALGQGPEFLTYFNYEAQQDKSGLPNDRFSAERPEGSISTLTIQRTEQRDSAMYRCASSLGGGWSYNEQFFGPGTRLTVL.

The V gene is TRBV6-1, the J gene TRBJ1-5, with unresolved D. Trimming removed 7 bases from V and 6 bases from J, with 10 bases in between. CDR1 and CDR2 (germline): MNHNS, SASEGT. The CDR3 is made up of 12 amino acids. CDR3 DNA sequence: TGTGCCAGCATGAGGGCCGGTCAGCCCCAGCATTTT. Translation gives CASMRAGQPQHF.

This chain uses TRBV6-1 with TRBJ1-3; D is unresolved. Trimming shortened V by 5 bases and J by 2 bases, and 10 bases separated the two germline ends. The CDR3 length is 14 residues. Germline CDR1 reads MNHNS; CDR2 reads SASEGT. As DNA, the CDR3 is TGTGCCAGCAGTCCCTCAGGCGCTGGAAACACCATATATTTT. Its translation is CASSPSGAGNTIYF.

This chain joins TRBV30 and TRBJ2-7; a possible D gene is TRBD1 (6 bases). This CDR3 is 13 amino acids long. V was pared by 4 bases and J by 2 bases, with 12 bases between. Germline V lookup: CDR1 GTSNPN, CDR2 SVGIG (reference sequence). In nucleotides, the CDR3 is TGTGCCTGGAATAGTGGGACAACCTACGAGCAGTACTTC. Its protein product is CAWNSGTTYEQYF.

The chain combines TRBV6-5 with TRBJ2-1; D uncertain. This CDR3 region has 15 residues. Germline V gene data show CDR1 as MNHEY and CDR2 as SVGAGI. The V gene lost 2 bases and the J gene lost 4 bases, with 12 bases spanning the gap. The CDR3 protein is CASSYGQSLYNEQFF. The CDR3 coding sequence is TGTGCCAGCAGTTACGGGCAGAGTCTTTACAATGAGCAGTTCTTC.

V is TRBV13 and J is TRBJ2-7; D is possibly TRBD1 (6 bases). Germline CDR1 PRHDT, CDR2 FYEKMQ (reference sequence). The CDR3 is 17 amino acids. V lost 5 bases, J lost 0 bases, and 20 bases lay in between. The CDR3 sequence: CASSHYTGRRFSYEQYF. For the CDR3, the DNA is TGTGCCAGCAGCCACTACACAGGGCGCCGTTTCTCCTACGAGCAGTACTTC.